This T cell receptor (beta chain) originates from a study of cytomegalovirus exposure and HLA in healthy donors. For the study at large: A prior analysis found about 120 million unique TCR beta sequences from around 190 million T cells.

Primers for the PCR totalled 60 Vbeta and 13 Jbeta. Using immunoSEQ multiplex PCR, the repertoire was profiled, and TCRdb retains in-frame clones only, with some absent. This repertoire shows 130,000 to 150,000 clones, 80% found once; its top ten account for 5% to 5.5%. Sequenced sample: PBMCs. This receptor was obtained from a male donor in good health and CMV-seronegative.

CDR3 region: CASSVRDRGHSGTGELFF. CDR3 nucleotides: TGTGCCAGCAGCGTCCGGGACAGGGGGCATTCGGGCACCGGGGAGCTGTTTTTT. The chain links TRBV9 to TRBJ2-2; 12 bases align to TRBD1. The junction had 9 bases not matched to a gene; V was cut back by 2 bases and J by 4 bases. CDR1 SGDLS and CDR2 YYNGEE come from the germline V gene. CDR3 length: 18 amino acids.